This T cell receptor beta chain was found in a study of blood T cell repertoires in COVID-19. Study in general: Sample material is recorded as cDNA or gDNA derived from T cells, B-cell-depleted T cells, or PBMCs.

The CDR3 totals 12 residues. V lost 5 bases and J lost 5, with 8 bases in between. The germline V gene has CDR1 SGHTA and CDR2 FQGNSA. Per the authors' pipeline: Amplification of reference gene primers provided the estimated nucleated cell counts. The protocol was immunoSEQ multiplex PCR, while the TCRdb copy is restricted to in-frame clones and leaves out a portion. The V and J calls and clone size were taken over from that table, and D and trimming were inferred from the DNA. The sample yields roughly 260,000 clones, over 75% seen once. This clone has more than one count but fewer than ten. The receptor was isolated from a woman between 50 and 59 years old with acute or convalescent COVID-19. The sample was peripheral blood. The chain uses TRBV7-2 and TRBJ2-3; D not resolved. Written as DNA, the CDR3 is TGTGCCAGCAGCCTGGCTCGAGATACGCAGTATTTT. Amino acid sequence: CASSLARDTQYF.